This note documents a single T cell receptor beta chain sequence. Its cognate antigen has yet to be identified. In total, about 650 healthy bone marrow donors made up the cohort. Cohort members were all nominally healthy when sampled, although unrecorded immune exposures were likely present. The donor was CMV seronegative and belonged to the group of several hundred seronegative cohort members. A peripheral blood sample was collected from each donor, and TCR beta sequencing was performed on peripheral blood mononuclear cells. Genomic DNA extraction from the blood cell samples was performed with the Qiagen DNeasy Blood Extraction Kit. The CDR3 sequence holds 15 residues, the cysteine and phenylalanine included. This entry keeps only the CDR3 DNA: 45 bases, framed from base 1. CDR1 and CDR2 were assigned from the germline V gene (reference sequence) as SGHNT and YYREEE. V is pruned by 4 bases and J by 4 bases, leaving 7 bases of the junction without a gene match.

Libraries came from the immunoSEQ multiplex PCR assay. For the multiplex PCR, a mixture combining 60 forward primers for TCR Vbeta segments and 13 reverse primers for TCR Jbeta segments was used. The CDR3 region of rearranged TCR beta genes was amplified from genomic DNA with a multiplex PCR assay. Amplified TCR beta libraries were sequenced as 87-base-pair reads on the Illumina HiSeq System. The paper's data handling went like this. Across the 700 or so repertoires, a later analysis counted tens of millions of unique TCR beta chains, around 11 million of which were shared by at least two donors. Raw reads were error-corrected and collapsed into unique sequences with a nearest-neighbor algorithm that merged closely related sequences to remove PCR and sequencing errors. CDR3 sequences were aligned to IMGT reference sequences to assign V, D and J gene segments. For a sequence to be retained, at least a six-nucleotide match to both a V gene segment and a J gene segment was required. A rearrangement was called productive if the CDR3 had no stop codons and remained in frame with V and J, and every other rearrangement was called non-productive. Following IMGT convention, CDR3 was defined as the stretch from the second conserved V-encoded cysteine to the conserved J-encoded phenylalanine. The earlier analysis of some 540 of the donors excluded any sequence lacking an unambiguous match to a single V gene segment. In an earlier analysis of approximately 610 of the donors, V segments were called functional above 56.7% productive rearrangements and were called segregating when the between-donor standard deviation exceeded 5%. A statistical classification framework was built to diagnose cytomegalovirus status from the catalog of TCR beta chain sequences. V and J gene assignment, in a later analysis, came from comparing TCR nucleotide sequences with IMGT/GENE-DB human TR gene sequences. In a later analysis, CDR3 sequences and most-parsimonious VDJ recombination scenarios were assigned using the TCRdist pipeline. In a later analysis, each TCR beta chain was defined by its CDR3 amino acid sequence together with its V-gene family, and reads lacking a unique V-gene family were excluded. As a way to deal with suspected cross-contamination and a sequencing artifact, a later analysis dropped hundreds of nucleotide sequences that were highly shared and had low generation probability. For each public chain, a later analysis derived a clonal expansion index from normalized ranks of inferred template counts within each repertoire. In a later analysis, generation probabilities were computed with a VDJ recombination model fitted to out-of-frame rearrangements, and the resulting probabilities were checked against IGoR. In a later analysis, hypergeometric tests were used to score TCR-TCR, TCR-HLA and TCR-CMV co-occurrence, with a repertoire-size bias correction applied to TCR pairs. In a later analysis, false discovery rates were estimated by permuting HLA or CMV assignments 20 times. In a later analysis, co-occurring TCRs were grouped using DBSCAN, and TCRdist sequence similarity was added for clustering within HLA-allele-positive subsets. Co-occurrence clustering excluded repertoires with fewer than 30,000 or more than 120,000 public chains, plus five with anomalous nucleotide sharing. The table was pulled from immuneACCESS by TCRdb, which kept in-frame rearrangements only. Such tables lose some clones; where checked, under half of the loss comes from unresolved V genes, and the rest has no known cause. D and trimming come from the DNA, and the V and J calls and clone size come from that table. The sample table on file contains about 130,000 clones. The ten largest clones capture approximately 1.7% of the sample.

The data were obtained in a study of cytomegalovirus exposure and HLA in healthy donors (dated by TCRdb to the late 2010s). Looking at the study overall: An earlier analysis of 587 of the donors reported 276 Gb of sequence data and approximately 110 million unique TCR beta sequences from some 180 million T cells. Roughly 300 gigabases of sequencing data and tens of millions of unique TCR sequences were included in an early release covering about 700 HLA-typed donors. A later analysis re-examined previously published TCR beta repertoires from about 700 donors and added high-resolution HLA genotyping to investigate patterns of TCR occurrence. In addition to the first cohort of approximately 650 subjects, a separate validation cohort of 120 different subjects was used. Genome-wide SNP genotypes for about 65% of the 666 donors were used in a later genetic analysis, which treated that subset as a discovery cohort. Roughly 5 DR-DQ haplotypes were handled as single units for association and clustering because linkage in the cohort was strong. Donor age, sex, ethnicity and CMV serostatus were compiled together with the repertoire data. The study used immunosequencing to profile the T cell repertoires of approximately 640 subjects and linked those repertoires to cytomegalovirus serostatus. HLA typing included class I and class II loci at four-digit resolution. Across around 400 genotyped donors of the cohort, an average of about 250,000 unique TCR beta nucleotide sequences per donor were sequenced, and roughly 20% of those sequences were non-productive. An earlier analysis of around 540 of the donors applied high-throughput TCR beta sequencing to assess whether each TCR beta V gene segment acted as functional or pseudogenic. High-throughput TCR immunosequencing, statistical association of individual TCRs with disease status, and machine learning were combined to predict cytomegalovirus infection status. Of the roughly 430 genotyped donors, approximately 82% fell in the genetic ancestry cluster associated with self-reported Caucasian donors. The study was designed to test whether signatures of past pathogen exposure could be identified by cataloging public T cell receptors. Typing coverage varied by locus: 629-630 donors for A, B, C, DRB1 and DQB1; roughly 520 for DQA1; about 570 for DPA1; 450 to 480 for DPB1. Every repertoire in the discovery cohort had been generated on one and the same sequencing platform. Rather than using new phenotypic data, the later analysis identified candidate immune exposures from TCR beta sequences and from how often those sequences occurred across donors. The paper's findings and limits, for the study overall: A later genetic analysis reported fewer N-insertions in productive TCRs among donors in an Asian-associated ancestry cluster than the roughly 650-donor mean. It was suggested by the authors that the approach could potentially be generalized to other disease states and immunological phenotypes. Some IMGT-functional V segments, including TRBV6-2 and TRBV6-3, could not be told apart with the 87-base-pair reads, so those segments were excluded. Correlated functional status among segregating V segments might reflect linkage disequilibrium, but an unknown experimental factor could not be ruled out. In an earlier analysis of 500 to 650 of the donors, most TCR beta V segments appeared in productive rearrangements about 87% or about 30% of the time, broadly matching IMGT annotations. A later analysis associated about 17,000 TCR beta sequences with specific HLA alleles at a false discovery rate of 0.05. A further reported finding was that TCR beta sequences accurately predicted the HLA-A and HLA-B alleles for most subjects in the first cohort. The only immune exposure information available for the cohort was CMV serostatus. According to a later analysis, TCR association rates differed among HLA loci, with DRB1 alleles showing the most associated TCRs and HLA-C alleles showing the fewest. Cytomegalovirus status was reported to be diagnosed by the classifier with high specificity and sensitivity in both the original and validation cohorts. In a later analysis, most CMV-associated TCR beta chains were found to appear HLA-restricted, with HLA associations seemingly driven largely by CMV exposure. Because counts were too low, around 17 rarely observed V segments, including chromosome 9 orphons, were left out of the earlier analysis of 587 of the donors. Most TCR sequences were observed very rarely across donors, whereas some public TCRs were present in many individuals. In vitro tests confirmed that three of the cytomegalovirus-associated TCR beta chains recognize cytomegalovirus antigens. An association between a missense DCLRE1C variant and V-gene and J-gene trimming of TCR beta chains was found in a later genetic analysis and replicated in an independent cohort. A later analysis reported that several top co-occurrence clusters appeared linked to parvovirus B19, influenza, CMV and Epstein-Barr virus. A group of highly shared sequence variants was considered likely to be a technical artifact of the sequencing pipeline. When HLA alleles, especially DR and DQ, strongly co-occurred, attributing TCR associations to individual alleles was difficult. Because HLA typing was unavailable for some donors at each locus, only the typed subset was used in association tests. In the study, some 160 TCR beta chains were listed as associated with cytomegalovirus. The presence/absence analyses assumed that sequencing depth was roughly uniform across donors, and that assumption may not be true. The cohort was sequenced for TCR beta chains only, and without alpha or paired-chain data the features that could be detected were limited. In a later analysis, HLA-associated TCR beta chains showed more clonal expansion and lower generation probabilities than non-associated chains that were equally common.

This receptor was identified in a man between 18 and 29 years old in good health and CMV-seronegative. Sequenced sample: PBMCs. This chain is built from TRBV5-4 and TRBJ1-2; 10 bases in the junction line up with TRBD1. Here the CDR3 is given as CASSGDRGPLYGYTF. At the DNA level, the sequence is TGTGCCAGCAGCGGGGACAGGGGCCCACTCTATGGCTACACCTTC. Here the CDR3 is joined to the reference TRBV5-4 and TRBJ1-2 genes, and the full variable domain is: ETGVTQSPTHLIKTRGQQVTLRCSSQSGHNTVSWYQQALGQGPQFIFQYYREEENGRGNFPPRFSGLQFPNYSSELNVNALELDDSALYLCASSGDRGPLYGYTFGSGTRLTVV.